This TCR beta chain derives from a study of T cells after yellow fever vaccination. Whole-study findings and limits: Reappearance after the booster was observed for most primary-vaccination clones (about 96% CD4, over 75% CD8). Faster peaking, at day 5 versus 15, marked a secondary response that was weaker.

This clonotype was counted at least ten times. The target antigen is unknown. 5'RACE template switching produced TCR cDNA carrying a universal primer site and UMIs. TCRdb processed the 5' RACE reads anew with MiXCR; each CDR3 protein has one entry. The sample shows about 69,000 distinct CDR3 sequences, under 6.5% of them seen only once. This CDR3 has 12 residues. Trimming shortened V by 3 bases and J by 4 bases, and 9 bases separated the two germline ends. Germline V CDR1 and CDR2: DFQATT, SNEGSKA (reference sequence). The source was CD4+ T cells sorted from PBMCs, collected less than 16 days after the first yellow fever vaccination. This receptor was identified in a man between 18 and 29 years old who received the YFV17D yellow fever vaccine. The J gene is TRBJ1-2, the V gene TRBV20-1, with D perhaps matching TRBD1 (5 bases). The CDR3 is CSASWGIYGYTF. In DNA form, the CDR3 reads TGCAGTGCTAGTTGGGGGATCTATGGCTACACCTTC.